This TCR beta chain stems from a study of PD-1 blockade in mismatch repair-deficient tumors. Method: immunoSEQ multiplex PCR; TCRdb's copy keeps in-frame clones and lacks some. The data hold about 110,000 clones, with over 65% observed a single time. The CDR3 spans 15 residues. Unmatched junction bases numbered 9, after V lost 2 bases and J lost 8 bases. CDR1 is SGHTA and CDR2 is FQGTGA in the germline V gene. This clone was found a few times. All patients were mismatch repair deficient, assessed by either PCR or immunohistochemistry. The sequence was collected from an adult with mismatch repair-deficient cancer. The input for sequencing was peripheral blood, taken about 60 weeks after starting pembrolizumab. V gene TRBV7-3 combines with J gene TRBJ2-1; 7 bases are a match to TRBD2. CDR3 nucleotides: TGTGCCAGCAGCTTACGTGGACTAGGTAGGGATGAGCAGTTCTTC. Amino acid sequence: CASSLRGLGRDEQFF.